The 31 T cell receptor beta chains presented below share a single source sample, sequenced in a study of CXCR3-negative and CXCR3-positive naive CD8 T cells (dated by TCRdb to about 2019). The paper's findings and limits, for the study overall: TRB CDR3s from CXCR3-positive naive cells showed higher hydrophobicity (lower Kidera factor 4), lower energy, and higher strength and volume indices than CXCR3-negative naive cells.

Sequencing instrument: NextSeq 550. The Human TCR Profiling Kit (MiLaboratory) was used to prepare UMI-labeled 5' RACE TRB cDNA libraries. The reads were reprocessed in TCRdb, with one entry per CDR3 protein sequence and no accompanying DNA. Per the sample table, the count is about 6,900 distinct CDR3 sequences. The biggest ten clones account for about 1.5% of the sample. Which antigens these TCRs recognize remains unknown. Source material: naive CXCR3+ CD8+ T cells from blood. Explained via the paper, the cell subset or site label denotes: CD45RO-CCR7+CD27+CD95- naive CD8+ T cells expressing CXCR3 (TNR3+). Receptors originate from a human donor in good health. Some clones in this sample may be carry-over from other donors' samples.

This clonotype counts as medium-sized by frequency. The rearrangement links TRBV11-2 to TRBJ2-7; TCRdb's D gene call, TRBD2, goes unchecked for lack of DNA. The CDR3 sequence is 15 residues long. Germline V gene lookup returns CDR1 SGHAT and CDR2 FQNNGV. This CDR3 reads CASSLARGTNYEQYF.

This clonotype is called medium-sized based on its frequency. This sequence joins TRBV27 and TRBJ1-5. The CDR3 extends over 13 amino acids. Germline CDR1 and CDR2: MNHEY and SMNVEV (reference sequence). Here the CDR3 reads CASSLSRRQPQHF.

Measured by frequency, this clonotype is medium-sized. The chain is built from TRBV14 and TRBJ2-1. This CDR3 has 17 amino acids. CDR1 is SGHDN and CDR2 is FVKESK in the germline V gene. This CDR3 reads CASSQAGAASSYNEQFF.

J is TRBJ2-3 and V is TRBV5-1; lacking DNA, the TRBD1 call made by TCRdb goes unchecked. The CDR3 runs to 14 residues. Germline V lookup: CDR1 SGHRS, CDR2 YFSETQ. The CDR3 spells CASGSTDYTDTQYF.

This sequence joins TRBV28 and TRBJ1-3. From germline, CDR1 is MDHEN and CDR2 SYDVKM. The CDR3 sequence is 16 residues long. CDR3 in amino acids: CASRPTLGIGGNTIYF.

J is TRBJ1-5 and V is TRBV28; checking the TCRdb D call of TRBD1 is not possible without DNA. The CDR3 extends over 15 amino acids. Germline CDR1 is MDHEN and CDR2 is SYDVKM. The CDR3 is CASSLRGGGNQPQHF.

The chain recombines TRBV28 with TRBJ2-1; TCRdb proposes TRBD2, but this gene call is untestable without DNA. There are 15 residues in the CDR3. Germline loops: CDR1 MDHEN, CDR2 SYDVKM. CDR3: CASSWTSGAYNEQFF. Based on the CDR3 plus reference TRBV28 and TRBJ2-1, the full variable domain is DVKVTQSSRYLVKRTGEKVFLECVQDMDHENMFWYRQDPGLGLRLIYFSYDVKMKEKGDIPEGYSVSREKKERFSLILESASTNQTSMYLCASSWTSGAYNEQFFGPGTRLTVL.

The rearrangement joins TRBV5-4 to TRBJ1-1. The CDR3 has 15 amino acids. Per the germline V gene, CDR1 is SGHNT and CDR2 is YYREEE (reference sequence). CDR3 loop: CASSRPHSWDTEAFF.

V gene TRBV4-3 combines with J gene TRBJ2-4; the D call of TRBD2 rests on TCRdb alone, since no DNA is present to check it. Germline V gene lookup returns CDR1 LGHNA and CDR2 YSLEER. The CDR3 loop spans 15 amino acids. CDR3 in amino acids: CASSQDVAEGNIQYF.

This sequence joins TRBV9 and TRBJ2-1. Germline assignment: CDR1 SGDLS and CDR2 YYNGEE. The CDR3 is made up of 11 amino acids. CDR3: CASSSGNEQFF.

This clonotype is medium-sized by frequency. This CDR3 reads CASSEQGRETQYF. The V and J genes are TRBV25-1 and TRBJ2-5; the D call from TCRdb, TRBD1, cannot be confirmed without DNA. Germline V gives CDR1 MGHDK, CDR2 SYGVNS. The CDR3 has 13 amino acids. Variable domain in full (rest from reference TRBV25-1 and TRBJ2-5): EADIYQTPRYLVIGTGKKITLECSQTMGHDKMYWYQQDPGMELHLIHYSYGVNSTEKGDLSSESTVSRIRTEHFPLTLESARPSHTSQYLCASSEQGRETQYFGPGTRLLVL.

This clonotype ranks as medium-sized in terms of frequency. The chain recombines TRBV4-1 with TRBJ2-2. The CDR3 sequence is 15 residues long. CDR1 MGHRA and CDR2 YSYEKL come from the germline V gene. This CDR3 is CASSQAPVNTGELFF.

This sequence joins TRBV7-9 and TRBJ1-5. The V gene's germline CDR1 is SEHNR and CDR2 FQNEAQ (reference sequence). The CDR3 has 12 residues. CDR3 loop: CASQIVNQPQHF.

The V and J genes are TRBV29-1 and TRBJ1-1. The CDR3 runs to 12 residues. In germline, CDR1 is SQVTM, CDR2 ANQGSEA. The CDR3 loop reads CSVLLANTEAFF.

This clonotype is classed as medium-sized by frequency. The chain is built from TRBV7-9 and TRBJ2-1; TCRdb's D call, TRBD2, is unchecked because there is no DNA. Per germline, CDR1 SEHNR and CDR2 FQNEAQ (reference sequence). The CDR3 totals 15 residues. CDR3 protein: CASSPTSGRDSEQFF. Using reference TRBV7-9 and TRBJ2-1 for the parts outside the CDR3, the full variable domain is DTGVSQNPRHKITKRGQNVTFRCDPISEHNRLYWYRQTLGQGPEFLTYFQNEAQLEKSRLLSDRFSAERPKGSFSTLEIQRTEQGDSAMYLCASSPTSGRDSEQFFGPGTRLTVL.

The J gene is TRBJ2-5, the V gene TRBV18; TCRdb outputs TRBD2, but without DNA this stays unchecked. Germline loops: CDR1 KGHSH, CDR2 LQKENI. This CDR3 has 18 residues. CDR3 in amino acids: CASSLSPGTSGNQETQYF.

CDR3 loop: CASSLEQGLAKNIQYF. The chain couples TRBV5-1 to TRBJ2-4; checking the TCRdb D call of TRBD1 is not possible without DNA. This CDR3 is 16 amino acids long. Germline V gene lookup returns CDR1 SGHRS and CDR2 YFSETQ.

The chain couples TRBV7-2 to TRBJ2-2; TCRdb calls TRBD1, which cannot be checked without DNA. CDR1 is SGHTA, CDR2 FQGNSA, per germline. The CDR3 has 15 residues. The CDR3 loop is CASSLVAGSTGELFF.

The rearrangement links TRBV29-1 to TRBJ1-5; TCRdb proposes TRBD1, but this gene call is untestable without DNA. Per germline, CDR1 SQVTM and CDR2 ANQGSEA. The CDR3 loop spans 13 amino acids. CDR3 protein: CSVDRGDGQPQHF.

This clonotype shows up as medium-sized (0.01 to 0.1%) by frequency. The V gene is TRBV20-1, the J gene TRBJ2-1; there is no DNA to check the TCRdb D call of TRBD1. The CDR3 totals 16 residues. Germline CDR1 DFQATT, CDR2 SNEGSKA (reference sequence). The CDR3 is CSARLDRDRGYNEQFF.

The V gene is TRBV4-2, the J gene TRBJ2-1. CDR3 length: 13 amino acids. CDR1 and CDR2 (germline): LGHNA, YNFKEQ. Here the CDR3 reads CAISPRPDNEQFF.

Measured by frequency, this clonotype is medium-sized. V is TRBV2 and J is TRBJ2-7. CDR3 length: 15 amino acids. Germline-derived CDR1 and CDR2 are SNHLY and FYNNEI. CDR3 sequence reads: CASSDGRRYGYEQYF.

The V and J genes are TRBV12-3 or TRBV12-4 and TRBJ2-7; TCRdb reports TRBD1, a call that lacks DNA to check it against. The CDR3 is made up of 13 amino acids. This chain's CDR3 is CASTPDSSYEQYF.

The chain carries TRBV11-2 and TRBJ2-2; TCRdb lists TRBD2, though no DNA is available to test this call. Looked up from germline, CDR1 is SGHAT and CDR2 is FQNNGV. CDR3 length: 13 amino acids. CDR3: CASSLGLTGELFF.

This clonotype is called medium-sized based on its frequency. The chain combines TRBV29-1 with TRBJ2-2; the D gene TCRdb calls, TRBD1, cannot be checked with no DNA. Looked up from germline, CDR1 is SQVTM and CDR2 is ANQGSEA. This CDR3 region has 14 residues. CDR3 residues: CSVVAGSLTGELFF.

Its frequency marks this clonotype as medium-sized. The chain is built from TRBV5-5 and TRBJ2-7; absent DNA, TCRdb's TRBD2 call cannot be checked. Germline V CDR1 and CDR2: SGHKS, YYEKEE (reference sequence). CDR3 length: 14 amino acids. CDR3 loop: CASSWTSGSYEQYF.

The chain couples TRBV11-1 to TRBJ1-6. The CDR3 runs to 15 residues. The germline V gene encodes CDR1 SGHAT and CDR2 FQDESV (reference sequence). CDR3 amino acids: CASSLVRGENSPLHF.

The V and J genes are TRBV7-8 and TRBJ2-1. This CDR3 is 11 amino acids long. Germline CDR1 SGHVS, CDR2 FQNEAQ. CDR3 in amino acids: CASSLGDEQFF.

The J gene is TRBJ2-7, the V gene TRBV29-1; the TCRdb call, TRBD2, lacks DNA for checking. Germline values: CDR1 SQVTM, CDR2 ANQGSEA. The CDR3 is 14 residues long. This CDR3 reads CSVEVGDRSYEQYF.

V is TRBV11-3 and J is TRBJ2-3; there is no DNA to check the TCRdb D call of TRBD1. This CDR3 is built from 17 residues. CDR1 and CDR2 from the germline V gene are SGHNT and YENEEA. The CDR3: CASSPPSGGLGTDTQYF.

This clonotype is labeled medium-sized based on frequency. This sequence joins TRBV11-2 and TRBJ2-7; TCRdb's assignment of TRBD1 cannot be checked, as there is no DNA. Per the germline V gene, CDR1 is SGHAT and CDR2 is FQNNGV. CDR3 length: 16 residues. The CDR3 here is CASSLDGAGRWGEQYF.